The 6 T cell receptor beta chains listed next were all sequenced from one sample in a study of T cell responses to AZD1222 COVID-19 vaccine. Sequencing used immunoSEQ multiplex PCR; TCRdb keeps in-frame clones, though not all of them. The sample lists just under 55,000 clones, roughly 87% occurring once. The sample consisted of peripheral blood, taken on day 0 of AZD1222 vaccination. The receptor source for this set is an adult in good health.

For the CDR3, the DNA is TGCGCCAGCAGCTTGCGGCTGGCTAATGAAAAACTGTTTTTT. It codes for CASSLRLANEKLFF. This chain uses TRBV5-1 with TRBJ1-4, with no clear D. CDR1 is SGHRS and CDR2 is YFSETQ in the germline V gene. V lost 1 base, J lost 3 bases, and 7 bases lay in between. The CDR3 sequence is 14 residues long.

J is TRBJ2-7 and V is TRBV13; TRBD2 agrees at 7 bases. The V gene end was trimmed by 3 bases and the J gene end by 3 bases; junction bases not matched to a gene: 5. Germline V lookup: CDR1 PRHDT, CDR2 FYEKMQ (reference sequence). CDR3 length: 14 amino acids. The CDR3 DNA reads TGTGCCAGCAGCTTGGGCCGGGGGGACTACGAGCAGTACTTC. Residues: CASSLGRGDYEQYF.

V is TRBV18 and J is TRBJ1-2, with TRBD1 as a possible D gene (5 bases). The V gene lost 4 bases and the J gene lost 0 bases, with 15 bases spanning the gap. This CDR3 comprises 16 residues. CDR1 and CDR2 (germline): KGHSH, LQKENI. The CDR3 coding sequence is TGTGCCAGCTCACAACTGGGGACGGACACTAACTATGGCTACACCTTC. Translation: CASSQLGTDTNYGYTF.

This chain links TRBV5-1 with TRBJ2-1; tentative D call: TRBD2 (6 bases). Germline CDR1 and CDR2: SGHRS and YFSETQ. V was trimmed by 2 bases and J by 9 bases, leaving 12 bases between them. The CDR3 contains 13 residues. For the CDR3, the DNA is TGCGCCAGCAGCTTACGACTAGGACGTGAGCAGTTCTTC. This encodes CASSLRLGREQFF.

In DNA, the CDR3 is TGTGCCAGCGGAGGGGCGGGGCGTCAGACAGATACGCAGTATTTT. Amino acids: CASGGAGRQTDTQYF. This chain uses TRBV2 with TRBJ2-3, with TRBD2 as a possible D gene (6 bases). The ends were cut back, 8 bases at V and 3 bases at J, with 18 bases in the middle. Germline V gives CDR1 SNHLY, CDR2 FYNNEI. There are 15 residues in the CDR3.

The chain is built from TRBV2 and TRBJ1-1, with 11 bases lining up with TRBD1. The CDR3 is 14 residues long. Germline V gene sequence: CDR1 SNHLY, CDR2 FYNNEI. The V segment lost 6 bases and the J segment 4 bases; nucleotides outside the gene matches: 4. This CDR3 reads CASRPGTGGTEAFF. The DNA for the CDR3 is TGTGCCAGCAGACCCGGGACAGGGGGCACTGAAGCTTTCTTT. Based on the CDR3 plus reference TRBV2 and TRBJ1-1, the full variable domain is EPEVTQTPSHQVTQMGQEVILRCVPISNHLYFYWYRQILGQKVEFLVSFYNNEISEKSEIFDDQFSVERPDGSNFTLKIRSTKLEDSAMYFCASRPGTGGTEAFFGQGTRLTVV.